Given below is one T cell receptor beta chain in context. The length of the CDR3 is 13 residues. CDR1 MNHNS and CDR2 SASEGT come from the germline V gene. Samples came from patients with localized non-small cell lung adenocarcinoma. These data originate in a study of CD4 and CD8 cells across lung adenocarcinoma regions. One entry per CDR3 protein, called by TCRdb with MiXCR from the PCR reads. The table shows some 19,000 distinct CDR3 sequences, with approximately 49% occurring only once. The gene calls are TRBV6-1 and TRBJ2-4; no firm D call. The DNA end is a closer match to TRBJ2-7, so the J assignment may be wrong. The clonotype was recovered from a female donor with lung adenocarcinoma. The CD4 and CD8 labels of this study may be unreliable. Specimen: CD8+ T cells from the center of a lung tumor. CDR3 coding DNA: TGTGCCAGCAGACCCCAGGCCTCCGGCGAGCAGTACTTC. The encoded protein is CASRPQASGEQYF.